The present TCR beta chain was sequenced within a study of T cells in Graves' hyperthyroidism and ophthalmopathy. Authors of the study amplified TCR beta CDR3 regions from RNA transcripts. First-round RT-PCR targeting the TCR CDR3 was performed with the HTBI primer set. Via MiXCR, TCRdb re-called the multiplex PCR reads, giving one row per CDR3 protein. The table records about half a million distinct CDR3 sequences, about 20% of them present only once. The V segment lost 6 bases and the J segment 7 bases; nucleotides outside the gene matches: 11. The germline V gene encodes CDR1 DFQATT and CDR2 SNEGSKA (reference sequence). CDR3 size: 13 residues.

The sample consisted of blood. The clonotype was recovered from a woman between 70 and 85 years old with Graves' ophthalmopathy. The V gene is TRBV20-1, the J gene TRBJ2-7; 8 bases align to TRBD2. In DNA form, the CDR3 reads TGCAGTGCCCTGGGGCTAGCGGGCCGAGAGCAGTACTTC. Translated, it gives CSALGLAGREQYF.